This T cell receptor (beta chain) was sequenced during a study of spatial heterogeneity in lung cancer. Turning to the study itself: Follow-up PBMC specimens underwent sequencing when available; their median timing was roughly 24 months after resection. Study-wide points: Expanded tumor TCRs that were ubiquitous appeared in blood more at resection than follow-up.

This clonotype was detected ten times or more. Its antigen remains unidentified. The CDR3 is 14 residues long. The J segment lost 6 bases and the V segment lost 5 bases, leaving 4 bases of the junction unmatched. Germline CDR1 reads SGHTA; CDR2 reads FQGNSA. Time point here: blood at routine non-recurrence follow-up after resection. Without sorting, whole RNA was sequenced from tumor, nontumor lung or frozen PBMC. Unique molecular identifiers, one per molecule, were present on every TCR cDNA molecule. TCRdb recomputed calls from the 5' RACE reads with MiXCR, one row per CDR3 protein. This table has some 12,000 distinct CDR3 sequences, roughly a tenth appearing once.

The chain recombines TRBV7-2 with TRBJ1-4, with 9 bases aligning to TRBD1. The TCR was taken from a female donor with early-stage non-small cell lung cancer. The sample in question was PBMCs, obtained at follow-up. CDR3 loop: CASSPRDRDEKLFF. DNA for the CDR3: TGTGCCAGCAGCCCCCGGGACAGGGATGAAAAACTGTTTTTT.